The 18 T cell receptor beta chains below all came from one sample that was sequenced in a study of blood T cell repertoires in COVID-19. The protocol was immunoSEQ multiplex PCR, while the TCRdb copy is restricted to in-frame clones and leaves out a portion. The sample holds about 50,000 clones; roughly four fifths are singletons and the top ten take around a quarter. Sequencing input: peripheral blood. The receptors were gathered from a woman of 80 years or more with COVID-19, enrolled during active disease.

The chain combines TRBV3-1 (or the pseudogene TRBV3-2) with TRBJ1-5, with 8 bases aligning to TRBD1. CDR1 and CDR2 from the germline V gene are LGHDT and YNNKEL (reference sequence). The CDR3 is 14 amino acids. The ends lost 1 base at V and 11 bases at J; junction bases unmatched: 7. The CDR3 loop is CASSQGDRPWAQHF. CDR3 in DNA: TGTGCCAGCAGCCAAGGGGACAGGCCTTGGGCCCAGCATTTT.

This CDR3 is CASTPGGTGGYEQYF. In nucleotides, the CDR3 is TGTGCCAGCACTCCAGGAGGGACAGGGGGCTACGAGCAGTACTTC. This rearrangement joins TRBV6-5 to TRBJ2-7; TRBD1 aligns across 11 bases. Germline V lookup: CDR1 MNHEY, CDR2 SVGAGI. The CDR3 loop spans 15 amino acids. V gave up 7 bases and J gave up 3 bases; unmatched junction bases: 8.

V is TRBV7-2 and J is TRBJ2-7; 7 bases agree with TRBD1. Germline assignment: CDR1 SGHTA and CDR2 FQGNSA. Unmatched junction bases numbered 9, after V lost 4 bases and J lost 6 bases. The CDR3 sequence is 14 residues long. For the CDR3, the DNA is TGTGCCAGCAGCTCCGGGACAGCCACCCTCGAGCAGTACTTC. The encoded protein is CASSSGTATLEQYF.

J is TRBJ1-6 and V is TRBV5-1; D is perhaps TRBD1 (5 bases). The germline V gene encodes CDR1 SGHRS and CDR2 YFSETQ. This CDR3 region has 15 residues. The ends were cut back, 0 bases at V and 12 bases at J, with 16 bases in the middle. The CDR3 sequence: CASSLERAGIKPLHF. The CDR3 nucleotides read TGCGCCAGCAGCTTGGAGCGCGCAGGGATAAAACCCCTCCACTTT.

This chain connects TRBV19 to TRBJ2-7; D remains ambiguous. The V and J ends lost 4 bases and 0 bases respectively, with 7 bases between them. The CDR3 is 13 amino acids. Germline loops: CDR1 LNHDA, CDR2 SQIVND (reference sequence). CDR3 sequence: CASSTLSSYEQYF. The CDR3 nucleotides read TGTGCCAGTAGTACTCTTAGCTCCTACGAGCAGTACTTC.

The chain joins TRBV18 to TRBJ1-2; TRBD1 matches 7 bases. The length of the CDR3 is 13 residues. Germline trimming cut 1 base from V and 8 bases from J; bases unmatched to any gene: 4. In germline, CDR1 is KGHSH, CDR2 LQKENI. CDR3 sequence reads: CASSPLGTEGYTF. The CDR3 DNA reads TGTGCCAGCTCACCACTGGGGACAGAGGGCTACACCTTC.

This clone has only a few counts. V gene TRBV7-9 combines with J gene TRBJ1-3; 8 nucleotides match TRBD1. CDR1 SEHNR and CDR2 FQNEAQ come from the germline V gene (reference sequence). The CDR3 totals 16 residues. Unmatched junction bases numbered 2, after V lost 1 base and J lost 0 bases. CDR3 loop: CASSLGTGPSGNTIYF. CDR3 DNA: TGTGCCAGCAGCTTAGGGACAGGGCCCTCTGGAAACACCATATATTTT.

V usage is TRBV11-2 and J usage is TRBJ2-5, with D tentatively TRBD2 (5 bases). V lost 5 bases and J lost 4, with 5 bases in between. Germline V gives CDR1 SGHAT, CDR2 FQNNGV. This CDR3 has 11 residues. CDR3 amino acids: CASSRGETQYF. DNA for the CDR3: TGTGCCAGCAGCCGGGGAGAGACCCAGTACTTC.

This clone was recorded a few times. Here the CDR3 DNA reads TGTGCCAGCTCACCACAGGGGGCGTTAGACTATGGCTACACCTTC. This translates into CASSPQGALDYGYTF. This chain links TRBV18 with TRBJ1-2; 7 bases align to TRBD1. The ends lost 1 base at V and 3 bases at J; junction bases unmatched: 5. Germline V gives CDR1 KGHSH, CDR2 LQKENI. The CDR3 consists of 15 residues.

This chain joins TRBV13 and TRBJ1-4, with D possibly matching TRBD1 (6 bases). This CDR3 has 12 amino acids. With 0 bases removed from V and 12 bases from J, the gap between germline ends came to 8 bases. From germline, CDR1 is PRHDT and CDR2 FYEKMQ (reference sequence). CDR3 DNA: TGTGCCAGCAGCTTAGGCGAGGGGGAACTGTTTTTT. It encodes CASSLGEGELFF.

V is TRBV5-1 and J is TRBJ2-7; TRBD1 matches 9 bases. The CDR3 length is 14 residues. V lost 4 bases to trimming and J lost 3 bases; unmatched junction nucleotides: 5. The germline V gene encodes CDR1 SGHRS and CDR2 YFSETQ. This CDR3 reads CASSRDREHYEQYF. The CDR3, as DNA: TGCGCCAGCAGCAGGGACAGGGAACACTACGAGCAGTACTTC.

This sequence joins TRBV18 and TRBJ2-7, with D tentatively TRBD1 (6 bases). Germline loops: CDR1 KGHSH, CDR2 LQKENI. This CDR3 comprises 13 residues. The V and J ends lost 3 bases and 4 bases respectively, with 10 bases between them. In DNA, the CDR3 is TGTGCCAGCTCACCGGGCAGGGGATACGAGCAGTACTTC. This codes for CASSPGRGYEQYF. Complete variable domain (other parts from reference TRBV18 and TRBJ2-7): NAGVMQNPRHLVRRRGQEARLRCSPMKGHSHVYWYRQLPEEGLKFMVYLQKENIIDESGMPKERFSAEFPKEGPSILRIQQVVRGDSAAYFCASSPGRGYEQYFGPGTRLTVT.

This clone was counted a single time. The V and J genes are TRBV24-1 and TRBJ2-7; 7 bases map to TRBD1. Trimming took 6 bases from V and 7 from J; bases not matched to a gene: 11. Germline V gives CDR1 KGHDR, CDR2 SFDVKD. The CDR3 extends over 14 amino acids. CDR3 DNA sequence: TGTGCCACCAGTAGATCGACAGGGCAGATGGAGCAGTACTTC. Translated, it gives CATSRSTGQMEQYF.

In this sample, this clone turned up once. The chain recombines TRBV6-2 or TRBV6-3 with TRBJ2-7; weak D call: TRBD1 (6 bases). Germline-derived CDR1 and CDR2 are MNHEY and SVGEGT. This CDR3 has 15 amino acids. The germline V and J ends were trimmed by 10 bases and 3 bases, with 22 bases remaining between them. This CDR3 is CATTPARGKNYEQYF. The CDR3 DNA sequence: TGTGCCACCACCCCTGCGAGGGGGAAGAACTACGAGCAGTACTTC.

V is TRBV3-1 (or the pseudogene TRBV3-2) and J is TRBJ2-7, with a tentative D call TRBD2 (5 bases). Germline lookup yields CDR1 LGHDT and CDR2 YNNKEL (reference sequence). The CDR3 has 16 residues. V was clipped by 5 bases and J by 0 bases, with 17 bases between them. This CDR3 reads CASSAPQRTSSYEQYF. CDR3 DNA sequence: TGTGCCAGCAGCGCCCCCCAGCGGACGAGCTCCTACGAGCAGTACTTC.

The V and J genes are TRBV28 and TRBJ1-4; D remains ambiguous. V was cut by 7 bases and J by 7 bases, with 19 bases left in between. The CDR3 has 15 residues. Germline V lookup: CDR1 MDHEN, CDR2 SYDVKM. CDR3 coding DNA: TGTGCCAGCAAACTACCGGGGTGGTCGGGTGAAAAACTGTTTTTT. As protein: CASKLPGWSGEKLFF.

The chain links TRBV7-9 to TRBJ2-5; 12 nucleotides line up with TRBD2. The CDR3 has 17 amino acids. From germline, CDR1 is SEHNR and CDR2 FQNEAQ (reference sequence). The ends lost 1 base at V and 5 bases at J; junction bases unmatched: 8. CDR3 sequence (DNA): TGTGCCAGCAGCTTAGTTGGACTAGCGGGAATTTATGAGACCCAGTACTTC. It encodes CASSLVGLAGIYETQYF.

The chain couples TRBV27 to TRBJ1-2; the D gene is possibly TRBD1 (6 bases). With 3 bases removed from V and 10 bases from J, the gap between germline ends came to 12 bases. CDR3 length equals 12 residues. Germline-derived CDR1 and CDR2 are MNHEY and SMNVEV (reference sequence). This CDR3 reads CASSFRGLDYTF. CDR3 sequence (DNA): TGTGCCAGCAGTTTCAGGGGTTTGGACTACACCTTC.